The 11 T cell receptor beta chains reported below all come from one sample, sequenced in a study of identical twins. One entry per CDR3 protein results from TCRdb running MiXCR on the 5' RACE reads. The data contain fewer than 900,000 distinct CDR3 sequences, 21% of them singletons. This same sample was also taken into another study, of T cells expressing NK-cell markers.

Source material: PBMCs. These receptors all stem from a young woman in good health.

V gene TRBV6-5 combines with J gene TRBJ1-1; D gene unclear. The CDR3 totals 13 residues. CDR1 is MNHEY, CDR2 SVGAGI, per germline. V was pared by 6 bases and J by 0 bases, with 8 bases between. The CDR3 loop is CASSAIMNTEAFF. The CDR3 DNA follows: TGTGCCAGCAGCGCCATCATGAACACTGAAGCTTTCTTT.

This clonotype was observed a few times. The genes are TRBV4-2 and TRBJ1-2, with 10 nucleotides matching TRBD1. The V gene's germline CDR1 is LGHNA and CDR2 YNFKEQ. The CDR3 covers 15 residues. Trimming at V came to 0 bases and at J to 4 bases, leaving 2 bases not matched to a gene. CDR3 region: CASSQETGGFYGYTF. In DNA form, the CDR3 reads TGTGCCAGCAGCCAAGAGACAGGGGGCTTCTATGGCTACACCTTC.

This clonotype was counted a few times. The chain uses TRBV3-1 and TRBJ2-7; 12 bases fit TRBD2. The CDR3 contains 14 residues. The germline V gene has CDR1 LGHDT and CDR2 YNNKEL (reference sequence). The V gene end was trimmed by 8 bases and the J gene end by 5 bases; junction bases not matched to a gene: 7. The CDR3 region is CASGPSGREDEQYF. The DNA of the CDR3 is TGTGCCAGCGGGCCTAGCGGGAGGGAGGACGAGCAGTACTTC.

Many counts were recorded for this clonotype. J is TRBJ2-3 and V is TRBV6-1, with D possibly matching TRBD1 (6 bases). The germline CDR1 and CDR2 sequences are MNHNS and SASEGT. CDR3 length: 14 amino acids. The germline V and J ends were trimmed by 3 bases and 2 bases, with 9 bases remaining between them. The CDR3, as DNA: TGTGCCAGCAGTGATGGGGGCCCCACAGATACGCAGTATTTT. It translates to CASSDGGPTDTQYF.

This chain joins TRBV12-3 or TRBV12-4 and TRBJ2-1; D remains ambiguous. The CDR3 loop spans 13 amino acids. The ends were cut back, 3 bases at V and 5 bases at J, with 8 bases in the middle. CDR3 DNA: TGTGCCAGCAGTTTCCTCAGGAACAATGAGCAGTTCTTC. Protein product: CASSFLRNNEQFF.

The chain is built from TRBV10-3 and TRBJ2-1; a weak D match, TRBD2 (6 bases). The V gene lost 10 bases and the J gene lost 5 bases, with 12 bases spanning the gap. CDR3 size: 12 residues. CDR1 is ENHRY and CDR2 is SYGVKD in the germline V gene. In DNA form, the CDR3 reads TGTGCCACTTCACCGGGAGACAATGAGCAGTTCTTC. It encodes CATSPGDNEQFF.

This clonotype occurred a few times. The chain carries TRBV3-1 and TRBJ2-5; D is ambiguous. CDR1 LGHDT and CDR2 YNNKEL come from the germline V gene (reference sequence). Trimming pared 1 base from V and 1 base from J, leaving 7 bases between. The CDR3 totals 14 residues. This CDR3 reads CASSQVVIQETQYF. DNA for the CDR3: TGTGCCAGCAGCCAAGTGGTTATCCAAGAGACCCAGTACTTC.

This clonotype was detected only a few times. This rearrangement joins TRBV4-2 to TRBJ2-1; 9 nucleotides align to TRBD2. Germline CDR1 LGHNA, CDR2 YNFKEQ. The CDR3 extends over 18 amino acids. V lost 4 bases and J lost 4; bases outside the gene matches: 14. Here the CDR3 reads CASSPLPVSSGIYNEQFF. The CDR3 nucleotides read TGTGCCAGCAGCCCTCTGCCGGTATCTAGCGGGATATACAATGAGCAGTTCTTC.

Only a few counts were recorded for this clonotype. The V call is TRBV6-2 or TRBV6-3, the J call TRBJ2-1, with TRBD2 matching over 9 bases. Germline CDR1 and CDR2: MNHEY and SVGEGT. The V and J ends lost 2 bases and 7 bases, in that order; junction bases with no gene match: 9. This CDR3 has 16 amino acids. The CDR3 DNA reads as TGTGCCAGCAGTTACCCTCCTAGCGGGATGATAAATGAGCAGTTCTTC. Its protein is CASSYPPSGMINEQFF.

The chain links TRBV7-8 to TRBJ2-5, with a weak D call TRBD2 (6 bases). The CDR3 spans 14 residues. Germline V lookup: CDR1 SGHVS, CDR2 FQNEAQ. Trimming removed 3 bases at V and 4 bases at J, with 12 bases between. The CDR3 here is CASSFRGIGETQYF. Written as DNA, the CDR3 is TGTGCCAGCAGCTTTCGGGGGATTGGAGAGACCCAGTACTTC.

The chain couples TRBV11-3 to TRBJ2-3, with TRBD2 identical over 13 bases. Looked up from germline, CDR1 is SGHNT and CDR2 is YENEEA. The V and J ends lost 5 bases and 9 bases, in that order; junction bases with no gene match: 26. The CDR3 extends over 21 amino acids. CDR3 sequence: CASSHRETGTSGVSQPGTQYF. CDR3 coding DNA: TGTGCCAGCAGCCATAGAGAGACCGGGACTAGCGGGGTCTCCCAACCCGGGACGCAGTATTTT.